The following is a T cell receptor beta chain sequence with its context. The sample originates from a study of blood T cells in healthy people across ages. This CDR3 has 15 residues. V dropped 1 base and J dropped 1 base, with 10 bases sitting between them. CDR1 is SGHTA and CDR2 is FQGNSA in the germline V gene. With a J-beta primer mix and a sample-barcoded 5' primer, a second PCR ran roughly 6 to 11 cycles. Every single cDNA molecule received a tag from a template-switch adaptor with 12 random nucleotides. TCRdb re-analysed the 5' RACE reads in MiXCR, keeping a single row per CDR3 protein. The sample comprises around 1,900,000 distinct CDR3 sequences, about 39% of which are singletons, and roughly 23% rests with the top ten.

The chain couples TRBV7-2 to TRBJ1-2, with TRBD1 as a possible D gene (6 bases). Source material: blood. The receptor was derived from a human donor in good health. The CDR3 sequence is CASSLGTEINYGYTF. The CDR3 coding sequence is TGTGCCAGCAGCTTAGGGACAGAAATTAACTATGGCTACACCTTC.